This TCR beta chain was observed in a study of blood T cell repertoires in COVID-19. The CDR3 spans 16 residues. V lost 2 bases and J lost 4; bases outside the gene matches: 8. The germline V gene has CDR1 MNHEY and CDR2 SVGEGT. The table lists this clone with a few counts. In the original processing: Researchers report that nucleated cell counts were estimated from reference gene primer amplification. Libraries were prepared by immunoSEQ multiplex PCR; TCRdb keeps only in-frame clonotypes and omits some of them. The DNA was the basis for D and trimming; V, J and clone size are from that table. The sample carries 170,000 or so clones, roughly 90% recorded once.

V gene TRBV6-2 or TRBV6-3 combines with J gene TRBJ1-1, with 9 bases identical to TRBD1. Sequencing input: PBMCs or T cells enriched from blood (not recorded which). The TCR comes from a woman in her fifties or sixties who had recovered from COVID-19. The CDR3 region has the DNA TGTGCCAGCAGTTACGACGGGACAGGGATTTTCACTGAAGCTTTCTTT. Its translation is CASSYDGTGIFTEAFF.